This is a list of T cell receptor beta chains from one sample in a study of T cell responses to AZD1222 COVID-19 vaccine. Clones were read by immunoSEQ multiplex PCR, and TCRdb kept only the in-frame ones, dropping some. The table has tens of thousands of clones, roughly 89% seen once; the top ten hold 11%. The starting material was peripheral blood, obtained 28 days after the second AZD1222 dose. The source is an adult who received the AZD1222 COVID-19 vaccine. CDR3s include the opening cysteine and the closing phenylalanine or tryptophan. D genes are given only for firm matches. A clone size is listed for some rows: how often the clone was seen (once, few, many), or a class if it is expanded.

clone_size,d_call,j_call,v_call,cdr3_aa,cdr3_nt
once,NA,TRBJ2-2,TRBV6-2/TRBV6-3,CASSTGIGNTGELFF,TGTGCCAGCAGCACGGGGATTGGGAACACCGGGGAGCTGTTTTTT
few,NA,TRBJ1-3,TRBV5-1,CASSLVGGRSGNTIYF,TGCGCCAGCAGCTTGGTTGGGGGCCGCTCTGGAAACACCATATATTTT
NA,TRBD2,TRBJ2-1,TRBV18,CASSPPLGGGIYNEQFF,TGTGCCAGCTCACCACCTCTCGGGGGGGGAATTTACAATGAGCAGTTCTTC
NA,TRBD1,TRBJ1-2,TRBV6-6,CASSKTPRTGGGYTF,TGTGCCAGCAGTAAGACCCCCCGGACAGGGGGGGGCTACACCTTC
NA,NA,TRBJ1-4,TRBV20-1,CSASQGSNEKLFF,TGCAGTGCTAGTCAAGGATCTAATGAAAAACTGTTTTTT
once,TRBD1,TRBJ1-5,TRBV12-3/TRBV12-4,CASSPGTGGQHF,TGTGCCAGCAGTCCAGGGACAGGGGGACAGCATTTT
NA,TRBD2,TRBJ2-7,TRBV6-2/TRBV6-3,CASSYAPGAGGFYEQYF,TGTGCCAGCAGTTACGCGCCGGGAGCGGGGGGATTCTACGAGCAGTACTTC
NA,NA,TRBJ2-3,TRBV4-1,CASSLLLSKDTQYF,TGCGCCAGCAGCTTGCTACTTTCTAAGGATACGCAGTATTTT
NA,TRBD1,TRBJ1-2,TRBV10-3,CAISEGTGFLYGYTF,TGTGCCATCAGTGAGGGGACAGGATTTCTCTATGGCTACACCTTC
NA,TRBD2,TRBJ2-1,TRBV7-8,CASSAVRGGSYNEQFF,TGTGCCAGCAGCGCGGTCCGGGGGGGCTCCTACAATGAGCAGTTCTTC
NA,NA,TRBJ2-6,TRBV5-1,CASSLEVSGSGANVLTF,TGCGCCAGCAGCTTGGAAGTCTCAGGCTCTGGGGCCAACGTCCTGACTTTC
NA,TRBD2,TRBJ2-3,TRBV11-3,CASSRGTSGGVGTDTQYF,TGTGCCAGCAGCAGAGGGACTAGCGGGGGGGTCGGCACAGATACGCAGTATTTT
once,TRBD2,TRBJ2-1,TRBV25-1,CASTNSGGSLRNEQFF,TGTGCCAGCACTAATAGCGGGGGGTCTCTCAGGAATGAGCAGTTCTTC
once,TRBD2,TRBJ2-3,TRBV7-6,CASIDKRRSGGFSTDTQYF,TGTGCCAGTATAGATAAACGGAGGAGCGGGGGGTTTAGCACAGATACGCAGTATTTT
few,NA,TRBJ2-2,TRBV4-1,CASSQGTANTGELFF,TGCGCCAGCAGCCAAGGGACAGCGAACACCGGGGAGCTGTTTTTT
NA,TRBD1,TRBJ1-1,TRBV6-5,CASIKGTGGSTEAFF,TGTGCCAGCATCAAAGGGACAGGGGGCTCCACTGAAGCTTTCTTT
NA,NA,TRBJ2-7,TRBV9,CASSPQGEGTYSYEQYF,TGTGCCAGCAGCCCCCAGGGGGAGGGGACCTACTCCTACGAGCAGTACTTC
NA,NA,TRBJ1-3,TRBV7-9,CASSLGFMKAVGENTIYF,TGTGCCAGCAGCTTAGGCTTTATGAAGGCCGTGGGTGAAAACACCATATATTTT
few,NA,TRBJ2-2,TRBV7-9,CASSKGGRNTGELFF,TGTGCCAGCAGCAAGGGGGGACGTAACACCGGGGAGCTGTTTTTT
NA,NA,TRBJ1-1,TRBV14,CASSQQVNTEAFF,TGTGCCAGCAGCCAACAAGTGAACACTGAAGCTTTCTTT
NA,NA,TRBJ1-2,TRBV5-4,CASTPWGGLGYTF,TGTGCCAGCACCCCCTGGGGAGGGCTGGGCTACACCTTC
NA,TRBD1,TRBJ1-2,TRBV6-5,CASSETDRANYGYTF,TGTGCCAGCAGCGAGACCGACAGGGCTAACTATGGCTACACCTTC
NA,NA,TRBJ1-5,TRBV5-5,CASSLRFVGQGDFQPQHF,TGTGCCAGCAGCTTGCGTTTTGTAGGGCAGGGTGATTTCCAGCCCCAGCATTTT
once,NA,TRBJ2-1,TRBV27,CASSPRAETYNEQFF,TGTGCCAGCAGTCCCAGGGCAGAAACCTACAATGAGCAGTTCTTC
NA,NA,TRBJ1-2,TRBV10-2,CASSESDGWGYTF,TGCGCCAGCAGTGAGTCCGACGGATGGGGCTACACCTTC
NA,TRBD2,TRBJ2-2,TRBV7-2,CASSLRWRGAYTGELFF,TGTGCCAGCAGCTTACGTTGGCGGGGGGCGTATACCGGGGAGCTGTTTTTT
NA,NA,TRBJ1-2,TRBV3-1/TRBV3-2,CASSPWGQTNYGYTF,TGTGCCAGCAGCCCCTGGGGACAAACGAACTATGGCTACACCTTC
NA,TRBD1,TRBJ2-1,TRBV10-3,CAISVRTGAYNEQFF,TGTGCCATCAGTGTCCGGACAGGGGCCTACAATGAGCAGTTCTTC
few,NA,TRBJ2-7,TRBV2,CASSEFVTPPYEQYF,TGTGCCAGCAGTGAATTTGTCACACCCCCCTACGAGCAGTACTTC
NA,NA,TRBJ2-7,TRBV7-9,CASSFQPGIGYEQYF,TGTGCCAGCAGCTTTCAGCCAGGGATAGGCTACGAGCAGTACTTC
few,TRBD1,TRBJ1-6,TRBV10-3,CAIRDRENSPLHF,TGTGCCATCAGAGACAGGGAGAATTCACCCCTCCACTTT
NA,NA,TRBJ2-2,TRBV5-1,CASSLTETNTGELFF,TGCGCCAGCAGCCTGACCGAGACGAACACCGGGGAGCTGTTTTTT
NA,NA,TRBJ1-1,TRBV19,CASSSGITEAFF,TGTGCCAGTAGTTCAGGGATCACTGAAGCTTTCTTT
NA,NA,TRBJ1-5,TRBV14,CASSLSGRYQPQHF,TGTGCCAGCAGCCTATCAGGAAGGTATCAGCCCCAGCATTTT
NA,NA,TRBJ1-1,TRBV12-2,CASRFKEGRNTEAFF,TGTGCAAGTCGCTTTAAAGAGGGCCGGAACACTGAAGCTTTCTTT
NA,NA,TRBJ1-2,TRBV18,CASSPSVSGRTYGYTF,TGTGCCAGCTCACCATCGGTCTCGGGACGGACCTATGGCTACACCTTC
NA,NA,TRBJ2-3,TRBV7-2,CASKIPGGTQYF,TGTGCCAGCAAAATCCCCGGAGGTACGCAGTATTTT
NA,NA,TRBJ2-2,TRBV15,CATSKGNTGELFF,TGTGCCACCAGCAAGGGGAACACCGGGGAGCTGTTTTTT
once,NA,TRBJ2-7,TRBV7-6,CASSLGPLATYEQYF,TGTGCCAGCAGCTTAGGACCCTTGGCTACCTACGAGCAGTACTTC
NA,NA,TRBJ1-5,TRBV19,CASSSGRGNQPQHF,TGTGCCAGTAGTTCAGGGAGGGGCAATCAGCCCCAGCATTTT
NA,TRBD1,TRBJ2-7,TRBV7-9,CASSLGQHSYEQYF,TGTGCCAGCAGCTTGGGACAGCACTCCTACGAGCAGTACTTC
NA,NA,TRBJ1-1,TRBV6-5,CASSYGGPTEAFF,TGTGCCAGCAGTTATGGAGGGCCCACTGAAGCTTTCTTT
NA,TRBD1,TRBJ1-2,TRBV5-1,CASSLWTGTNYGYTF,TGCGCCAGCAGCCTTTGGACAGGGACTAACTATGGCTACACCTTC
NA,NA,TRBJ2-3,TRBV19,CASSISTDTQYF,TGTGCCAGTAGTATATCCACAGATACGCAGTATTTT
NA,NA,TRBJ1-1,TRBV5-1,CASSSVAGNTEAFF,TGCGCCAGCAGCTCCGTCGCTGGGAACACTGAAGCTTTCTTT
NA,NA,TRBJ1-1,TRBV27,CASSPRKGGGTEAFF,TGTGCCAGCAGCCCCAGGAAGGGGGGGGGCACTGAAGCTTTCTTT
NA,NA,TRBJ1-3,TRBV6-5,CASSFGPQGTIYF,TGTGCCAGCAGTTTCGGACCCCAAGGCACCATATATTTT
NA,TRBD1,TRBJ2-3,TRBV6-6,CASSPGTGRYLDTQYF,TGTGCCAGCAGCCCTGGGACAGGCAGGTATTTGGATACGCAGTATTTT